The rows below give T cell receptor beta chains drawn from one sample of a study of cytomegalovirus exposure and HLA in healthy donors. Assay: immunoSEQ multiplex PCR; the TCRdb copy retains only in-frame clones and omits some. Among tens of thousands of clones listed, under 85% were seen once. Sequencing was carried out using PBMCs. These receptors all stem from a man over 45 in good health and CMV-seropositive. CDR3s include the opening cysteine and the closing phenylalanine or tryptophan. The order of the fields is CDR3 DNA, CDR3 protein, J gene, D gene, V gene, clone size. D genes are given only for firm matches. Some rows mark clone size as missing; the rest say once, few, many or name a class of expanded clone.

TGTGCCAGCGAGGGAAAGTCTGGGACTAGCTCACCCTTCTACGAGCAGTACTTC,CASEGKSGTSSPFYEQYF,TRBJ2-7,TRBD2,TRBV18,few
TGCGCCAGCAGCCCACGGACAGGGTTCAATGAGCAGTTCTTC,CASSPRTGFNEQFF,TRBJ2-1,TRBD1,TRBV4-3,.
TGTGCCAGCAGCCGGACTAGCGGGAGTTACGAGCAGTACTTC,CASSRTSGSYEQYF,TRBJ2-7,TRBD2,TRBV6-5,.
TGTGCCAGCAGCGTAGGACAGGGCGGCAATCAGCCCCAGCATTTT,CASSVGQGGNQPQHF,TRBJ1-5,TRBD1,TRBV9,few
TGTGCCAGCAGCGTGGGACAGGGAACCTACGAGCAGTACTTC,CASSVGQGTYEQYF,TRBJ2-7,TRBD1,TRBV9,.
TGTGCCAGCGGTGTGGGAAGGACTATCCCTGATACGCAGTATTTT,CASGVGRTIPDTQYF,TRBJ2-3,.,TRBV14,.
TGTGCCAGCAGCTTAGTTCCGGGACTAGCGGAGAGCACAGATACGCAGTATTTT,CASSLVPGLAESTDTQYF,TRBJ2-3,TRBD2,TRBV7-2,.
TGTGCCAGCAGTCAAAAAGAGACCCAGTACTTC,CASSQKETQYF,TRBJ2-5,.,TRBV6-1,.
TGTGCCAGCAGTTTAATCGGGGGCTCCTACGAGCAGTACTTC,CASSLIGGSYEQYF,TRBJ2-7,.,TRBV28,.
TGCGCCAGCAACCCCTTAGCGGGAGGGCCGTCCGGGGAGCTGTTTTTT,CASNPLAGGPSGELFF,TRBJ2-2,TRBD2,TRBV5-1,.
TGTGCCAGCAGCCAAGACGGGGGGAGAGGCAATCAGCCCCAGCATTTT,CASSQDGGRGNQPQHF,TRBJ1-5,.,TRBV4-2,few
TGTGCCAGCAGTTCCCGGGTCCCCAGGGGCGCAGATACGCAGTATTTT,CASSSRVPRGADTQYF,TRBJ2-3,.,TRBV7-2,.
TGCGCCAGCAGCAGAGTGACAGGGCCGAAGGGGCAAGCCAAAAACATTCAGTACTTC,CASSRVTGPKGQAKNIQYF,TRBJ2-4,TRBD1,TRBV5-1,.
TGTGCCTGGAGTACGGGAGATGGGCTGGATACGCAGTATTTT,CAWSTGDGLDTQYF,TRBJ2-3,.,TRBV30,.
TGTGCCAGCAGCTTAGCTTCACCTATTTCCTATAATTCACCCCTCCACTTT,CASSLASPISYNSPLHF,TRBJ1-6,.,TRBV11-2,.
TGTGCCAGTAGTATATCATCCCCCGGGGAGCAGTACTTC,CASSISSPGEQYF,TRBJ2-7,.,TRBV19,.
TGTGCCAGCAGTATTCGGACAGATTACTATGGCTACACCTTC,CASSIRTDYYGYTF,TRBJ1-2,.,TRBV2,.
TGCGCCAGCAGCCCACAGGGAACTAACACCGGGGAGCTGTTTTTT,CASSPQGTNTGELFF,TRBJ2-2,.,TRBV4-3,few
TGTGCCAGCAGCTTAGGCGGGAGGGCCCACAATGAGCAGTTCTTC,CASSLGGRAHNEQFF,TRBJ2-1,TRBD2,TRBV28,.
TGTGCCAGCAGTGACAGGGGGCGCGGTGAAAAACTGTTTTTT,CASSDRGRGEKLFF,TRBJ1-4,TRBD1,TRBV28,.
TGTGCCAGCAGCTTAGTACAGAAATACACCGGGGAGCTGTTTTTT,CASSLVQKYTGELFF,TRBJ2-2,.,TRBV11-2,.
TGTGCCAGTAGTGTTGATAGCGGGGGGAGGGCAGATACGCAGTATTTT,CASSVDSGGRADTQYF,TRBJ2-3,TRBD2,TRBV19,.
TGTGCCAGCAGCTACCCCGGGACAGGGGGCCGTGGCTACACCTTC,CASSYPGTGGRGYTF,TRBJ1-2,TRBD1,TRBV5-4,once
TGTGCCTGGGATACCGGGACAGGTCTTTCCGAGCAGTACTTC,CAWDTGTGLSEQYF,TRBJ2-7,TRBD1,TRBV30,.
TGTGCCAGTAGTCTGGCGGGAACCCTTGAGCAGTTCTTC,CASSLAGTLEQFF,TRBJ2-1,.,TRBV19,few
TGCGCCAGCAGCCAGGGACAGGGGGCGCTTCGGGGTGGCTACACCTTC,CASSQGQGALRGGYTF,TRBJ1-2,TRBD1,TRBV4-3,.
TGTGCCATCAATCCGGACAGGGAGGGTACTGAAGCTTTCTTT,CAINPDREGTEAFF,TRBJ1-1,TRBD1,TRBV10-3,.
TGCGTCAGCAGCTTTACGGGGGTCCCACGGGAGGATGAAAAACTGTTTTTT,CVSSFTGVPREDEKLFF,TRBJ1-4,.,TRBV5-1,.
TGTTCATCGACGGGACTAGCGTACAATGAGCAGTTCTTC,CSSTGLAYNEQFF,TRBJ2-1,TRBD2,TRBV27,.
TGTGCCAGTACTTCCCAAAGCGGGACCCAGTACTTC,CASTSQSGTQYF,TRBJ2-5,.,TRBV19,.
TGCGCCAGCAGCTCAGGACTAGCGGGAGGAATCACGAACACCGGGGAGCTGTTTTTT,CASSSGLAGGITNTGELFF,TRBJ2-2,TRBD2,TRBV5-1,.
TGTGCCAGCAGTGCCGCCCTCTGGGCTGCAACTAATGAAAAACTGTTTTTT,CASSAALWAATNEKLFF,TRBJ1-4,.,TRBV6-1,.
TGTGCCAGCAGTATGACAGCGCGGGGCACTGAAGCTTTCTTT,CASSMTARGTEAFF,TRBJ1-1,.,TRBV27,.
TGTGCCAGCAAGGGGGCCCAAGAGACCCAGTACTTC,CASKGAQETQYF,TRBJ2-5,TRBD1,TRBV2,.
TGTGCCTGGAGCACGATGGGGGCGATAGCCAAAAACATTCAGTACTTC,CAWSTMGAIAKNIQYF,TRBJ2-4,.,TRBV30,few
TGTGCCAGCAGCGATGACAGCAGCACAGATACGCAGTATTTT,CASSDDSSTDTQYF,TRBJ2-3,.,TRBV7-9,.
TGTGCCAGCAGCCGGGGACTTGACAATGAAAAACTGTTTTTT,CASSRGLDNEKLFF,TRBJ1-4,.,TRBV4-2,.
TGTGCCAGCAGATTAGGAGGGTTAGCCGGGGAGCTGTTTTTT,CASRLGGLAGELFF,TRBJ2-2,.,TRBV5-6,.
TGTGCTAGTGGTCACGGGACGGGAGGGGACTTC,CASGHGTGGDF,TRBJ2-5,TRBD2,TRBV12-5,.
TGTGCCAGCAGCCCCTTGGGACAGGGGATCGGGGAGCTGTTTTTT,CASSPLGQGIGELFF,TRBJ2-2,TRBD1,TRBV14,.
TGTGCCAGCAGCCTACTAGCGGGGGGGTACGAGCAGTACTTC,CASSLLAGGYEQYF,TRBJ2-7,TRBD2,TRBV6-6,.
TGTTCCAGCAGCTTAGGGGGACAGGGTGCGGACGAGCAGTACTTC,CSSSLGGQGADEQYF,TRBJ2-7,TRBD1,TRBV7-9,.
TGTGCCAGCAGCCTAAGACAGGGTATGTGGGGTAATCAGCCCCAGCATTTT,CASSLRQGMWGNQPQHF,TRBJ1-5,TRBD1,TRBV7-8,few
TGTGCCAGCAGCTCACAGGGGACCAGCTCATACGAGCAGTACTTC,CASSSQGTSSYEQYF,TRBJ2-7,TRBD1,TRBV9,.
TGTGCCAGTAGGAGAGGAGGGGAGGGGACCGGGGAGCTGTTTTTT,CASRRGGEGTGELFF,TRBJ2-2,TRBD2,TRBV19,once
TGTGCCAGCAGTTTAGGCCGGGACAGGGTCTCCTACGAGCAGTACTTC,CASSLGRDRVSYEQYF,TRBJ2-7,TRBD1,TRBV11-2,.
TGTGCCAGCACCAGTATTAAACTGTTTTTT,CASTSIKLFF,TRBJ1-4,.,TRBV5-4,.
TGCGCCAGCAGCTTGGAAGGGCAGGGGTATAATTCACCCCTCCACTTT,CASSLEGQGYNSPLHF,TRBJ1-6,.,TRBV5-1,.
TGTGCCGCCTCCGGGACAGGGCCTTTCGGCGAGCAGTACTTC,CAASGTGPFGEQYF,TRBJ2-7,TRBD1,TRBV7-9,once
TGTGCCAGCAGCGTCAAGCGACCAGCCTCCTACGAGCAGTACTTC,CASSVKRPASYEQYF,TRBJ2-7,.,TRBV5-4,few
TGTGCCAGCAGCCCCTCTTACACGTACGAGCAGTACTTC,CASSPSYTYEQYF,TRBJ2-7,.,TRBV7-2,.
TGTGCCAGCAGTCCCGACTTTAGCTATGGCTACACCTTC,CASSPDFSYGYTF,TRBJ1-2,.,TRBV27,.
TGTGCCAGCAGCGTTGAACTAGCTGGTGAGCAGTTCTTC,CASSVELAGEQFF,TRBJ2-1,.,TRBV9,.
TGTGCCAGCAGCGTAGGGAGCTCCTATAATTCACCCCTCCTCTTT,CASSVGSSYNSPLLF,TRBJ1-6,.,TRBV9,.